These 14 T cell receptor beta chains share one sample of origin, sequenced in a study of T cell responses to AZD1222 COVID-19 vaccine. TCRdb's table, derived via immunoSEQ multiplex PCR, lists solely in-frame clones and lacks some. The table lists about 120,000 clones, 85% to 90% of them singletons. Sequencing was performed on peripheral blood, taken on day 0 of AZD1222 vaccination. The receptors originated from an adult in good health.

This chain joins TRBV5-1 and TRBJ2-2, with a possible D match to TRBD2 (6 bases). The germline gives CDR1 SGHRS, CDR2 YFSETQ. The CDR3 extends over 15 amino acids. The germline V and J ends were trimmed by 7 bases and 0 bases, with 13 bases remaining between them. CDR3 sequence (DNA): TGCGCCAGCTTGGAGGGGCGACCGAACACCGGGGAGCTGTTTTTT. This translates into CASLEGRPNTGELFF.

This clone was detected a few times. Additional DNA sequences in this sample encode the identical CDR3. The chain combines TRBV18 with TRBJ1-4; D remains unclear. Germline V gene sequence: CDR1 KGHSH, CDR2 LQKENI. The CDR3 extends over 13 amino acids. Trimming removed 3 bases at V and 8 bases at J, with 10 bases between. CDR3 protein: CASSPGLREKLFF. In nucleotides, the CDR3 is TGTGCCAGCTCACCTGGCCTGAGGGAAAAACTGTTTTTT.

The rearrangement links TRBV4-1 to TRBJ2-5; no reliable D call. The V end lost 3 bases, the J end lost 2 bases, and 13 bases lay between the germline ends. Germline loops: CDR1 MGHRA, CDR2 YSYEKL. There are 15 residues in the CDR3. The CDR3 spells CASSQQRVSQETQYF. CDR3 sequence (DNA): TGCGCCAGCAGCCAGCAAAGGGTATCTCAAGAGACCCAGTACTTC.

The chain is built from TRBV29-1 and TRBJ1-1; possible D gene TRBD1, 6 bases. Looked up from germline, CDR1 is SQVTM and CDR2 is ANQGSEA. CDR3 length: 11 residues. V gave up 7 bases and J gave up 5 bases, with 11 bases separating them. This CDR3 reads CSGITGTEAFF. CDR3 nucleotide sequence: TGCAGCGGCATTACAGGGACTGAAGCTTTCTTT.

This clone was recorded once. The chain uses TRBV11-3 and TRBJ2-1, with TRBD2 identical over 9 bases. There are 12 residues in the CDR3. Germline CDR1 and CDR2: SGHNT and YENEEA. J was trimmed by 13 bases and V by 4 bases; bases with no gene match: 5. This chain's CDR3 is CASSSSSGAQFF. Here the CDR3 DNA reads TGTGCCAGCAGCTCCTCTAGCGGGGCCCAGTTCTTC.

This clone was detected a few times. This chain uses TRBV7-9 with TRBJ2-7; the match to TRBD1 covers 11 bases. This CDR3 region has 16 residues. The ends lost 5 bases at V and 4 bases at J; junction bases unmatched: 10. In germline, CDR1 is SEHNR, CDR2 FQNEAQ (reference sequence). In DNA, the CDR3 is TGTGCCAGCAGCAGTATGGGAGGACAGGGGGCGTACGAGCAGTACTTC. Protein: CASSSMGGQGAYEQYF.

CDR3 sequence reads: CASRLGLGFYEQYF. Here the CDR3 DNA reads TGTGCCAGCAGGTTGGGCCTCGGGTTTTACGAGCAGTACTTC. The chain combines TRBV13 with TRBJ2-7; D gene uncertain. The V gene lost 6 bases and the J gene lost 4 bases, with 16 bases spanning the gap. The germline gives CDR1 PRHDT, CDR2 FYEKMQ (reference sequence). The CDR3 totals 14 residues. The full variable domain, in which reference TRBV13 and TRBJ2-7 provide the parts outside the CDR3, is AAGVIQSPRHLIKEKRETATLKCYPIPRHDTVYWYQQGPGQDPQFLISFYEKMQSDKGSIPDRFSAQQFSDYHSELNMSSLELGDSALYFCASRLGLGFYEQYFGPGTRLTVT.

This clone was recorded only once. The chain couples TRBV5-6 to TRBJ1-2; tentative D call: TRBD1 (6 bases). Germline lookup yields CDR1 SGHDT and CDR2 YYEEEE. V was pared by 0 bases and J by 5 bases, with 8 bases between. The CDR3 runs to 13 residues. CDR3 loop: CASSLEQGYGYTF. The CDR3 nucleotides are TGTGCCAGCAGCTTGGAACAGGGTTATGGCTACACCTTC.

In this sample, this clone turned up a few times. The rearrangement uses TRBV28 and TRBJ1-5, with a weak D call TRBD1 (6 bases). The germline V and J ends were trimmed by 5 bases and 5 bases, with 25 bases remaining between them. CDR1 and CDR2 (germline): MDHEN, SYDVKM. This CDR3 is built from 18 residues. CDR3: CASSPTTGLGSIDQPQHF. CDR3 nucleotides: TGTGCCAGCAGTCCCACCACAGGGTTGGGGTCTATCGATCAGCCCCAGCATTTT.

This clone was observed a single time. The chain combines TRBV7-3 with TRBJ1-1, with D possibly being TRBD1 (5 bases). Germline-derived CDR1 and CDR2 are SGHTA and FQGTGA. Trimming shortened V by 1 base and J by 4 bases, and 31 bases separated the two germline ends. The CDR3 covers 21 residues. CDR3 DNA sequence: TGTGCCAGCAGCTTAATGGCCCTCCCCATGCAGGGCTCGGGGACGAGCACTGAAGCTTTCTTT. It specifies CASSLMALPMQGSGTSTEAFF. The full variable domain, its missing parts supplied by reference TRBV7-3 and TRBJ1-1, is GAGVSQTPSNKVTEKGKYVELRCDPISGHTALYWYRQSLGQGPEFLIYFQGTGAADDSGLPNDRFFAVRPEGSVSTLKIQRTERGDSAVYLCASSLMALPMQGSGTSTEAFFGQGTRLTVV.

The chain combines TRBV5-1 with TRBJ2-3; TRBD2 agrees at 10 bases. This CDR3 spans 19 amino acids. Germline values: CDR1 SGHRS, CDR2 YFSETQ. Trimming cost V 5 bases and J 0 bases; bases outside gene matches: 15. The CDR3 region has the DNA TGCGCCAGCAGGGCCGGGGGCCCAGGACTAGCGGTTAGCACAGATACGCAGTATTTT. This codes for CASRAGGPGLAVSTDTQYF.

The chain has TRBV30 and TRBJ1-5; D gene uncertain. Germline V CDR1 and CDR2: GTSNPN, SVGIG (reference sequence). This CDR3 spans 13 amino acids. V was shortened by 0 bases and J by 7 bases, with 10 bases between the two germline ends. CDR3 loop: CAWSVRHGQPQHF. CDR3 sequence (DNA): TGTGCCTGGAGTGTACGGCACGGACAGCCCCAGCATTTT. The full variable domain, its missing parts supplied by reference TRBV30 and TRBJ1-5, is SQTIHQWPATLVQPVGSPLSLECTVEGTSNPNLYWYRQAAGRGLQLLFYSVGIGQISSEVPQNLSASRPQDRQFILSSKKLLLSDSGFYLCAWSVRHGQPQHFGDGTRLSIL.

This chain joins TRBV6-5 and TRBJ1-6; D remains unclear. The CDR3 spans 15 residues. Germline loops: CDR1 MNHEY, CDR2 SVGAGI. Trimming stripped 0 bases from V and 13 bases from J, with 16 bases between. In DNA, the CDR3 is TGTGCCAGCAGTTACTCTGTGGATCCTGAAATGCCCCTCCACTTT. Translation: CASSYSVDPEMPLHF.

This clone has just one count. The chain couples TRBV7-9 to TRBJ1-6; possibly TRBD1 for D (6 bases). In germline, CDR1 is SEHNR, CDR2 FQNEAQ (reference sequence). The CDR3 has 15 residues. Between the trimmed V and J ends, which lost 1 base and 11 bases, there was a span of 15 bases. CDR3 DNA sequence: TGTGCCAGCAGCTTAGACGGCAGGGGTAAAGCACCCCTCCACTTT. It codes for CASSLDGRGKAPLHF.